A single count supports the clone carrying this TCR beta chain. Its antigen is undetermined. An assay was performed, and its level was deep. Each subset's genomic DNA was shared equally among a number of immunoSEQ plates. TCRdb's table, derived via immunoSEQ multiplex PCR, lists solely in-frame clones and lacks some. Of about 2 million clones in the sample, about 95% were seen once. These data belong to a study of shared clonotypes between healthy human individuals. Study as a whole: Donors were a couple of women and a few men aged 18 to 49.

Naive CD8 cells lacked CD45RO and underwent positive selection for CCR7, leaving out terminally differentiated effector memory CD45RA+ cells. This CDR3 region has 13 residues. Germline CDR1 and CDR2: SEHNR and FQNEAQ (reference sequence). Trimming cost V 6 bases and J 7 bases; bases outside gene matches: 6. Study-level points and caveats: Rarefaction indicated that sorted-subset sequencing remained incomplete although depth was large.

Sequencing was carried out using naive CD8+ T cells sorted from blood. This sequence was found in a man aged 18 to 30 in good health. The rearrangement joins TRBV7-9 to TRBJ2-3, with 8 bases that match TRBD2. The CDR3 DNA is TGTGCCAGCAGTCAGACTAGCGTAAATACGCAGTATTTT. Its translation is CASSQTSVNTQYF.